The 15 T cell receptor beta chains given below trace back to one sample, sequenced in a study of shared clonotypes between healthy human individuals. In the naive CD8 group, cells lacked CD45RO and were positively selected for CCR7, so terminally differentiated effector memory CD45RA+ cells were left out. Clones were sequenced by immunoSEQ multiplex PCR, and TCRdb holds only the in-frame ones, with some missing. The sample consists of around 2.1 million clones, around 93% of them appearing once. Sample: naive CD8+ T cells from PBMCs. The receptors derive from a man younger than 30 in good health. Some clones in this sample may be carry-over from other donors' samples.

The chain recombines TRBV27 with TRBJ1-1, with TRBD1 as a possible D gene (5 bases). CDR1 and CDR2 from the germline V gene are MNHEY and SMNVEV (reference sequence). V was trimmed by 0 bases and J by 4 bases, leaving 12 bases between them. The CDR3 sequence is 15 residues long. The CDR3 DNA reads TGTGCCAGCAGTTTATCGCCGAGGGGCTTCACTGAAGCTTTCTTT. As protein: CASSLSPRGFTEAFF.

The chain has TRBV7-8 and TRBJ1-1; D is unresolved. The CDR3 loop spans 17 amino acids. Trimming pared 1 base from V and 2 bases from J, leaving 17 bases between. Germline-derived CDR1 and CDR2 are SGHVS and FQNEAQ. CDR3 region: CASSLDRARSRNTEAFF. CDR3 sequence (DNA): TGTGCCAGCAGCTTAGACAGAGCCCGTTCAAGAAACACTGAAGCTTTCTTT.

On this clone itself: Other DNA sequences in this specimen translate into the identical CDR3. The rearrangement links TRBV5-4 to TRBJ1-2; 10 bases map to TRBD1. The length of the CDR3 is 14 residues. Germline trimming cut 4 bases from V and 4 bases from J; bases unmatched to any gene: 4. Germline CDR1 is SGHNT and CDR2 is YYREEE (reference sequence). DNA of the CDR3: TGTGCCAGCAGCCCGGACAGGGGGACCTATGGCTACACCTTC. Translation gives CASSPDRGTYGYTF.

This clone showed up just once. The V gene is TRBV27, the J gene TRBJ2-7; 8 bases align to TRBD2. V lost 5 bases and J lost 1; bases outside the gene matches: 7. Germline CDR1 reads MNHEY; CDR2 reads SMNVEV (reference sequence). The CDR3 consists of 15 residues. The chain's CDR3 is CASSPSSGQSYEQYF. CDR3 sequence (DNA): TGTGCCAGCAGTCCCTCTAGCGGGCAGTCCTACGAGCAGTACTTC.

This clone was counted once. The rearrangement uses TRBV6-6 and TRBJ2-3; D is perhaps TRBD1 (6 bases). Trimming took off 7 bases at V and 2 bases at J, with 10 bases between the two ends. CDR3 length: 13 residues. Germline CDR1 reads MNHNY; CDR2 reads SVGAGI (reference sequence). CDR3 DNA sequence: TGTGCCAGCATCAGGGGCGCCACAGATACGCAGTATTTT. It specifies CASIRGATDTQYF.

This chain uses TRBV19 with TRBJ1-1; D call uncertain. CDR3 size: 12 residues. Germline-derived CDR1 and CDR2 are LNHDA and SQIVND (reference sequence). The V end lost 1 base, the J end lost 7 bases, and 7 bases lay between the germline ends. CDR3 protein: CASSIGPFEAFF. CDR3 DNA: TGTGCCAGTAGTATAGGGCCGTTTGAAGCTTTCTTT.

CDR3 sequence: CASSPHASGRGETQYF. The CDR3 DNA follows: TGTGCCAGCAGCCCTCATGCTAGCGGGAGGGGAGAGACCCAGTACTTC. The V call is TRBV7-2, the J call TRBJ2-5; TRBD2 agrees at 12 bases. The CDR3 has 16 residues. Trimming removed 5 bases from V and 4 bases from J; junction bases left unmatched: 8. Germline V gene data show CDR1 as SGHTA and CDR2 as FQGNSA.

The chain couples TRBV9 to TRBJ1-1, with 9 bases aligning to TRBD1. The CDR3 extends over 14 amino acids. The trim removed 4 bases at V and 8 bases at J, leaving 9 bases unmatched. CDR1 and CDR2 (germline): SGDLS, YYNGEE. The CDR3 DNA reads TGTGCCAGCAGCTCCGGGGGACAGGGTGAAGAAGCTTTCTTT. It specifies CASSSGGQGEEAFF.

V and J are TRBV27 and TRBJ1-1; unclear D gene. The germline gives CDR1 MNHEY, CDR2 SMNVEV (reference sequence). Trimming took 6 bases from V and 6 from J, leaving 14 bases between them. The CDR3 is 13 amino acids. In DNA form, the CDR3 reads TGTGCCAGCAGCCCAAATTCAGACTCTGAAGCTTTCTTT. It is translated as CASSPNSDSEAFF.

There are a few counts of this clone. The genes are TRBV30 and TRBJ1-5; possibly TRBD1 for D (5 bases). The CDR3 is 11 amino acids. Germline CDR1 reads GTSNPN; CDR2 reads SVGIG (reference sequence). V was shortened by 2 bases and J by 15 bases, with 14 bases between the two germline ends. CDR3 in amino acids: CAWSTGTDRHF. CDR3 in DNA: TGTGCCTGGAGTACCGGGACGGATCGGCATTTT.

The gene calls are TRBV5-4 and TRBJ2-7, with D unresolved. The CDR3 is 13 amino acids. Germline values: CDR1 SGHNT, CDR2 YYREEE (reference sequence). The V and J ends lost 0 bases and 1 base respectively, with 5 bases between them. The CDR3 DNA reads TGTGCCAGCAGCTTGGAAGTGTCCTACGAGCAGTACTTC. Protein sequence: CASSLEVSYEQYF.

The V gene is TRBV27, the J gene TRBJ2-7; D assignment may be TRBD1 or TRBD2 (5 bases each). This CDR3 has 14 amino acids. Looked up from germline, CDR1 is MNHEY and CDR2 is SMNVEV (reference sequence). The V end lost 3 bases, the J end lost 5 bases, and 14 bases lay between the germline ends. CDR3 DNA sequence: TGTGCCAGCAGTTTCGGGCAGGGAGTCAACGAGCAGTACTTC. Encoded protein: CASSFGQGVNEQYF.

This clone was detected only once. V usage is TRBV13 and J usage is TRBJ1-6; a possible D gene is TRBD1 (5 bases). Per germline, CDR1 PRHDT and CDR2 FYEKMQ (reference sequence). This CDR3 contains 12 residues. The V end lost 4 bases, the J end lost 9 bases, and 7 bases lay between the germline ends. CDR3 amino acids: CASSSGASPLHF. CDR3 DNA: TGTGCCAGCAGCTCTGGGGCTTCACCCCTCCACTTT.

This chain connects TRBV9 to TRBJ2-7, with D unresolved. The ends were cut back, 0 bases at V and 2 bases at J, with 15 bases in the middle. The CDR3 has 16 residues. From germline, CDR1 is SGDLS and CDR2 YYNGEE. CDR3 nucleotide sequence: TGTGCCAGCAGCGTAGGTTCGCTGGGAAAGCCCTACGAGCAGTACTTC. Protein sequence: CASSVGSLGKPYEQYF.

The chain links TRBV4-3 to TRBJ2-1; 8 nucleotides align to TRBD2. CDR1 and CDR2 from the germline V gene are LGHNA and YSLEER. The V and J ends lost 0 bases and 3 bases, in that order; junction bases with no gene match: 1. This CDR3 region has 15 residues. The CDR3 region is CASSQDGTSYNEQFF. The CDR3 nucleotides are TGCGCCAGCAGCCAAGACGGGACTAGCTACAATGAGCAGTTCTTC.